The 24 T cell receptor beta chains in this list originate from one sample, sequenced in a study of blood T cell repertoires in COVID-19. Profiled with immunoSEQ multiplex PCR; TCRdb holds only in-frame clones, not every one. The repertoire holds about 150,000 clones, with 80% to 90% as singletons. Material: peripheral blood. These TCRs come from a woman aged 55-70 years with active COVID-19.

This rearrangement joins TRBV6-2 or TRBV6-3 to TRBJ2-7; TRBD2 agrees at 15 bases. V was pared by 5 bases and J by 6 bases, with 5 bases of the junction left unmatched. The germline gives CDR1 MNHEY, CDR2 SVGEGT. This CDR3 region has 15 residues. CDR3 bases: TGTGCCAGCAGTGGACTAGCGGGGGGGCGCTTCGAGCAGTACTTC. Amino acids: CASSGLAGGRFEQYF.

The rearrangement uses TRBV18 and TRBJ2-7; TRBD1 is a possible D gene (5 bases). The CDR3 sequence is 13 residues long. Germline V gene sequence: CDR1 KGHSH, CDR2 LQKENI. Trimming shortened V by 1 base and J by 4 bases, and 8 bases separated the two germline ends. The CDR3 protein is CASSPQGQYEQYF. CDR3 nucleotides: TGTGCCAGCTCACCACAGGGGCAGTACGAGCAGTACTTC.

This chain connects TRBV13 to TRBJ2-3; 8 nucleotides align to TRBD2. This CDR3 is built from 17 residues. Germline trimming cut 5 bases from V and 4 bases from J; bases unmatched to any gene: 14. From germline, CDR1 is PRHDT and CDR2 FYEKMQ (reference sequence). CDR3 nucleotides: TGTGCCAGCAGCCCTAGTCCCAAATACGGGAGGGCAGATACGCAGTATTTT. It codes for CASSPSPKYGRADTQYF.

V and J are TRBV12-3 or TRBV12-4 and TRBJ2-1, with a weak D call TRBD1 (5 bases). The CDR3 runs to 11 residues. V was cut by 6 bases and J by 8 bases, with 8 bases left in between. CDR3: CASRQVDEQFF. The DNA of the CDR3 is TGTGCCAGCAGACAGGTGGATGAGCAGTTCTTC.

The chain joins TRBV11-3 to TRBJ2-1, with 8 bases aligning to TRBD1. V gave up 5 bases and J gave up 3 bases; unmatched junction bases: 6. Germline CDR1 and CDR2: SGHNT and YENEEA. This CDR3 spans 15 amino acids. The chain's CDR3 is CASSLGQGGYNEQFF. The CDR3 DNA follows: TGTGCCAGCAGCCTCGGACAGGGCGGCTACAATGAGCAGTTCTTC.

This clone was observed once. V is TRBV2 and J is TRBJ2-7; D may be TRBD2 (5 bases). Trimming removed 8 bases from V and 7 bases from J, with 18 bases in between. The CDR3 contains 13 residues. The V gene's germline CDR1 is SNHLY and CDR2 FYNNEI. The CDR3 DNA is TGTGCCAGCGGCCTCGTGCCGGGGAAGGAGCAGTACTTC. Translated, it gives CASGLVPGKEQYF.

This sequence joins TRBV28 and TRBJ2-7, with D possibly being TRBD1 (5 bases). CDR3 length: 13 residues. Trimming left V 3 bases short and J 5 bases short, with 11 bases between. Germline V CDR1 and CDR2: MDHEN, SYDVKM. The CDR3 region has the DNA TGTGCCAGCAGTTTTCAGGGTGGGGACGAGCAGTACTTC. Translating it yields CASSFQGGDEQYF.

CDR3 sequence: CASSQRDRGGDTF. The DNA for the CDR3 is TGTGCCAGCAGTCAGCGGGACAGGGGAGGGGACACCTTC. V and J are TRBV6-6 and TRBJ1-2; 10 bases are shared with TRBD1. The length of the CDR3 is 13 residues. Germline V lookup: CDR1 MNHNY, CDR2 SVGAGI (reference sequence). V gave up 5 bases and J gave up 12 bases; unmatched junction bases: 9.

The chain couples TRBV7-6 to TRBJ2-3; 7 bases agree with TRBD2. The CDR3 runs to 15 residues. Germline-derived CDR1 and CDR2 are SGHVS and FNYEAQ. J gave up 3 bases and V 4 bases, and 7 bases lay outside the gene matches. CDR3 DNA: TGTGCCAGCAGCTCAAGAGCGGGAAAAACAGATACGCAGTATTTT. It encodes CASSSRAGKTDTQYF.

The chain links TRBV2 to TRBJ2-7, with 9 bases fitting TRBD1. The CDR3 extends over 13 amino acids. The V gene's germline CDR1 is SNHLY and CDR2 FYNNEI. Unmatched junction bases numbered 6, after V lost 8 bases and J lost 4 bases. The CDR3 region is CASARQGEYEQYF. The CDR3 DNA reads TGTGCCAGCGCCAGACAGGGGGAGTACGAGCAGTACTTC.

This clone was picked up a small number of times. The chain carries TRBV27 and TRBJ1-3, with TRBD1 matching over 7 bases. Germline CDR1 MNHEY, CDR2 SMNVEV (reference sequence). The CDR3 totals 16 residues. Trimming at V came to 4 bases and at J to 2 bases, leaving 8 bases not matched to a gene. The CDR3 DNA is TGTGCCAGCAGTTCCCGACAGGGAGGAACTGGAAACACCATATATTTT. Translating it yields CASSSRQGGTGNTIYF.

CDR3 loop: CASSPWGADTQYF. As DNA, the CDR3 is TGTGCCAGCAGCCCGTGGGGAGCAGATACGCAGTATTTT. The chain employs TRBV12-3 or TRBV12-4 and TRBJ2-3; possibly TRBD2 for D (5 bases). CDR3 length: 13 amino acids. With 6 bases removed from V and 4 bases from J, the gap between germline ends came to 11 bases.

This clone was counted once. The rearrangement links TRBV6-5 to TRBJ2-1, with 7 bases matching TRBD1. Looked up from germline, CDR1 is MNHEY and CDR2 is SVGAGI. The V segment lost 2 bases and the J segment 5 bases; nucleotides outside the gene matches: 3. CDR3 length: 14 residues. CDR3 protein: CASSYPQGDNEQFF. The CDR3 bases are TGTGCCAGCAGTTACCCTCAGGGGGACAATGAGCAGTTCTTC.

V is TRBV28 and J is TRBJ2-7; 8 bases fit TRBD1. J lost 6 bases, V lost 4 bases, and 8 bases had no gene match. The length of the CDR3 is 14 residues. Germline V gene sequence: CDR1 MDHEN, CDR2 SYDVKM. Written as DNA, the CDR3 is TGTGCCAGCAGTTCCGGGACAGGACGAAGCGAGCAGTACTTC. Amino acid sequence: CASSSGTGRSEQYF.

This chain uses TRBV19 with TRBJ1-5, with 7 bases that match TRBD1. This CDR3 spans 17 amino acids. Germline assignment: CDR1 LNHDA and CDR2 SQIVND (reference sequence). The J segment lost 1 base and the V segment lost 4 bases, leaving 10 bases of the junction unmatched. The CDR3 loop reads CASSRTQGLWSNQPQHF. The CDR3 nucleotides read TGTGCCAGTAGTAGGACACAGGGGCTGTGGAGCAATCAGCCCCAGCATTTT. Full variable domain (missing parts from reference TRBV19 and TRBJ1-5): DGGITQSPKYLFRKEGQNVTLSCEQNLNHDAMYWYRQDPGQGLRLIYYSQIVNDFQKGDIAEGYSVSREKKESFPLTVTSAQKNPTAFYLCASSRTQGLWSNQPQHFGDGTRLSIL.

J is TRBJ2-3 and V is TRBV20-1; 10 positions match TRBD1. CDR3 length equals 16 residues. With 3 bases clipped from V and 6 bases from J, the junction kept 12 bases outside the gene matches. Germline assignment: CDR1 DFQATT and CDR2 SNEGSKA (reference sequence). Here the CDR3 reads CSASQADRGPGDTQYF. The DNA for the CDR3 is TGCAGTGCTAGTCAGGCCGACAGGGGGCCAGGGGATACGCAGTATTTT.

The rearrangement links TRBV25-1 to TRBJ2-2, with TRBD2 as a possible D gene (6 bases). The length of the CDR3 is 15 residues. Germline values: CDR1 MGHDK, CDR2 SYGVNS. The germline V and J ends were trimmed by 6 bases and 3 bases, with 14 bases remaining between them. The CDR3 loop is CASSQAGLDTGELFF. For the CDR3, the DNA is TGTGCCAGCAGCCAGGCGGGGCTAGACACCGGGGAGCTGTTTTTT.

The V call is TRBV5-1, the J call TRBJ2-7; 8 bases align to TRBD1. J was trimmed by 6 bases and V by 6 bases; bases with no gene match: 11. Germline lookup yields CDR1 SGHRS and CDR2 YFSETQ. There are 14 residues in the CDR3. CDR3 region: CASNQGQGVGEQYF. CDR3 bases: TGCGCCAGCAATCAAGGACAGGGCGTGGGCGAGCAGTACTTC. Full variable domain (missing parts from reference TRBV5-1 and TRBJ2-7): KAGVTQTPRYLIKTRGQQVTLSCSPISGHRSVSWYQQTPGQGLQFLFEYFSETQRNKGNFPGRFSGRQFSNSRSEMNVSTLELGDSALYLCASNQGQGVGEQYFGPGTRLTVT.

The rearrangement uses TRBV2 and TRBJ2-7; D perhaps matches TRBD2 (6 bases). CDR3 length equals 12 residues. Trimming cost V 4 bases and J 3 bases, with 7 bases left between them. The germline V gene has CDR1 SNHLY and CDR2 FYNNEI. CDR3 region: CASSVEGYEQYF. The CDR3, as DNA: TGTGCCAGCAGTGTGGAGGGCTACGAGCAGTACTTC.

The chain carries TRBV7-9 and TRBJ1-1; D perhaps matches TRBD1 (5 bases). Germline V gene lookup returns CDR1 SEHNR and CDR2 FQNEAQ (reference sequence). The CDR3 is made up of 14 amino acids. The ends were cut back, 1 base at V and 6 bases at J, with 12 bases in the middle. CDR3 sequence reads: CASSLGAGIPEAFF. As DNA, the CDR3 is TGTGCCAGCAGCTTAGGGGCAGGGATTCCTGAAGCTTTCTTT.

This clone has a single count. The J gene is TRBJ2-2, the V gene TRBV7-9; D unclear. CDR1 is SEHNR, CDR2 FQNEAQ, per germline (reference sequence). With 4 bases removed from V and 5 bases from J, the gap between germline ends came to 23 bases. The length of the CDR3 is 18 residues. CDR3 bases: TGTGCCAGCAGCTACTTAGACACCCGCATGATCGGTACCGGGGAGCTGTTTTTT. Translated, it gives CASSYLDTRMIGTGELFF.

This clone was seen only once. The rearrangement links TRBV13 to TRBJ2-1; D might be TRBD2 (6 bases). V was pared by 5 bases and J by 5 bases, with 16 bases between. The CDR3 runs 15 residues. Germline V CDR1 and CDR2: PRHDT, FYEKMQ (reference sequence). CDR3 nucleotide sequence: TGTGCCAGCAGCAAGTGGCTCCCGGGGGACAATGAGCAGTTCTTC. Amino acids: CASSKWLPGDNEQFF.

This chain uses TRBV7-2 with TRBJ1-2; no clear D. Deletions cut 3 bases from V and 7 bases from J, with 24 bases between. Germline CDR1 and CDR2: SGHTA and FQGNSA. This CDR3 comprises 17 residues. This chain's CDR3 is CASSFTSGGRGFGGYTF. The CDR3 DNA is TGTGCCAGCAGCTTCACCTCGGGAGGAAGAGGTTTTGGTGGCTACACCTTC.

In its sample, this clone was seen a few times. The V call is TRBV30, the J call TRBJ1-2, with TRBD1 matching over 9 bases. There are 15 residues in the CDR3. Germline V gene lookup returns CDR1 GTSNPN and CDR2 SVGIG (reference sequence). V lost 2 bases to trimming and J lost 8 bases; unmatched junction nucleotides: 12. In DNA, the CDR3 is TGTGCCTGGAGTCAGGGACAGGGAATAGGGTACGGCTACACCTTC. It translates to CAWSQGQGIGYGYTF.